These 24 T cell receptor beta chains were sequenced from one sample in a study of identical twins. TCRdb re-analysed the 5' RACE reads in MiXCR, keeping a single row per CDR3 protein. In the table there are a few hundred thousand distinct CDR3 sequences, roughly 10% of which are singletons. Sequenced input: memory T cells sorted from blood. These receptors were taken from a man aged 50 to 59 in good health.

This chain joins TRBV20-1 and TRBJ2-5, with 10 bases identical to TRBD2. V gave up 1 base and J gave up 5 bases; unmatched junction bases: 4. The CDR3 sequence is 14 residues long. Germline CDR1 and CDR2: DFQATT and SNEGSKA (reference sequence). The CDR3 here is CSARVRLAGETQYF. The CDR3 region has the DNA TGCAGTGCTAGAGTCCGACTAGCGGGTGAGACCCAGTACTTC.

This clonotype has a handful of counts. This chain joins TRBV29-1 and TRBJ2-7; maybe TRBD2 (5 bases). The V gene's germline CDR1 is SQVTM and CDR2 ANQGSEA. The CDR3 totals 14 residues. Trimming pared 4 bases from V and 0 bases from J, leaving 13 bases between. The CDR3: CSVAGELSSYEQYF. Written as DNA, the CDR3 is TGCAGCGTTGCTGGGGAGTTAAGCTCCTACGAGCAGTACTTC.

The table lists this clonotype with many counts. The chain carries TRBV7-9 and TRBJ2-5; TRBD2 matches 8 bases. The V gene end was trimmed by 7 bases and the J gene end by 5 bases; junction bases not matched to a gene: 15. Germline loops: CDR1 SEHNR, CDR2 FQNEAQ (reference sequence). This CDR3 comprises 16 residues. CDR3 loop: CASNILGGTGGETQYF. The DNA for the CDR3 is TGTGCCAGCAATATTTTGGGCGGCACGGGAGGGGAGACCCAGTACTTC. The entire variable domain, with the rest obtained from reference TRBV7-9 and TRBJ2-5, is as follows: DTGVSQNPRHKITKRGQNVTFRCDPISEHNRLYWYRQTLGQGPEFLTYFQNEAQLEKSRLLSDRFSAERPKGSFSTLEIQRTEQGDSAMYLCASNILGGTGGETQYFGPGTRLLVL.

This clonotype appeared many times. The chain recombines TRBV5-1 with TRBJ2-5; 9 bases are a match to TRBD1. The CDR3 sequence is 14 residues long. With V trimmed by 3 bases and J by 10 bases, 10 bases remained unmatched. CDR1 is SGHRS, CDR2 YFSETQ, per germline. The CDR3 is CASSSRVDRGSQYF. CDR3 coding DNA: TGCGCCAGCAGCTCCAGGGTAGACAGGGGGAGCCAGTACTTC. The whole variable domain, remainder taken from reference TRBV5-1 and TRBJ2-5, is KAGVTQTPRYLIKTRGQQVTLSCSPISGHRSVSWYQQTPGQGLQFLFEYFSETQRNKGNFPGRFSGRQFSNSRSEMNVSTLELGDSALYLCASSSRVDRGSQYFGPGTRLLVL.

A note on this clonotype: One end of the junction fails to match germline, which may point to a read error. The gene calls are TRBV4-3 and TRBJ2-5; D call uncertain. Germline-derived CDR1 and CDR2 are LGHNA and YSLEER. The CDR3 sequence is 13 residues long. The CDR3 region has the DNA TGCGCCAGCAGCCGCATGCGCCGAGAGACCCAGTGCTTC. It codes for CASSRMRRETQCF.

This clonotype appeared a few times. One end of the junction varies from germline; a read error may be responsible. The chain combines TRBV7-2 with TRBJ1-2, with D tentatively TRBD1 (6 bases). The V gene's germline CDR1 is SGHTA and CDR2 FQGNSA. The CDR3 covers 14 residues. CDR3 in amino acids: CASSRDTELYGYPF. DNA of the CDR3: TGTGCCAGCAGCAGGGACACAGAACTCTATGGCTACCCCTTC.

The genes are TRBV7-9 and TRBJ1-4; D is perhaps TRBD1 (5 bases). V lost 5 bases and J lost 0, with 10 bases in between. The CDR3 extends over 15 amino acids. The germline V gene encodes CDR1 SEHNR and CDR2 FQNEAQ (reference sequence). This CDR3 is CASSAQGSTNEKLFF. The DNA of the CDR3 is TGTGCCAGCAGCGCGCAGGGTTCAACTAATGAAAAACTGTTTTTT. Together with reference TRBV7-9 and TRBJ1-4, the CDR3 gives the full variable domain: DTGVSQNPRHKITKRGQNVTFRCDPISEHNRLYWYRQTLGQGPEFLTYFQNEAQLEKSRLLSDRFSAERPKGSFSTLEIQRTEQGDSAMYLCASSAQGSTNEKLFFGSGTQLSVL.

The chain employs TRBV2 and TRBJ1-3; TRBD1 agrees at 9 bases. The V gene end was trimmed by 6 bases and the J gene end by 4 bases; junction bases not matched to a gene: 7. CDR1 SNHLY and CDR2 FYNNEI come from the germline V gene. The CDR3 runs to 15 residues. In DNA form, the CDR3 reads TGTGCCAGCAGGCTATCCACAGGGGGCGGAAACACCATATATTTT. Protein product: CASRLSTGGGNTIYF.

This clonotype was observed many times. V gene TRBV24-1 combines with J gene TRBJ2-1; a possible D gene is TRBD1 (5 bases). CDR3 size: 16 residues. Germline V gene data show CDR1 as KGHDR and CDR2 as SFDVKD. V lost 2 bases, J lost 1 base, and 11 bases lay in between. The CDR3 nucleotides are TGTGCCACCAGTGATTCAACAGGCCGGTCCTACAATGAGCAGTTCTTC. As protein: CATSDSTGRSYNEQFF.

The chain uses TRBV3-1 and TRBJ2-7, with D possibly matching TRBD2 (6 bases). The CDR3 runs to 16 residues. CDR1 LGHDT and CDR2 YNNKEL come from the germline V gene (reference sequence). Trimming took off 4 bases at V and 4 bases at J, with 20 bases between the two ends. The CDR3 bases are TGTGCCAGCAGCCGGATGGGACTCCATCAGAATTACGAGCAGTACTTC. Its translation is CASSRMGLHQNYEQYF.

This clonotype was counted many times. This rearrangement joins TRBV4-3 to TRBJ2-1; the D gene is possibly TRBD1 (5 bases). Trimming removed 0 bases at V and 3 bases at J, with 9 bases between. Germline-derived CDR1 and CDR2 are LGHNA and YSLEER. This CDR3 comprises 15 residues. The CDR3: CASSQDLQGYNEQFF. DNA of the CDR3: TGCGCCAGCAGCCAAGATCTTCAGGGCTACAATGAGCAGTTCTTC.

This clonotype was counted ten times or more. The rearrangement uses TRBV12-3 or TRBV12-4 and TRBJ1-5, with 8 nucleotides matching TRBD1. The CDR3 runs to 15 residues. The J segment lost 0 bases and the V segment lost 6 bases, leaving 4 bases of the junction unmatched. CDR3 region: CASRQGGYSNQPQHF. As DNA, the CDR3 is TGTGCCAGCAGACAGGGGGGGTATAGCAATCAGCCCCAGCATTTT.

The chain links TRBV20-1 to TRBJ2-3, with 8 bases fitting TRBD2. The V gene end was trimmed by 4 bases and the J gene end by 5 bases; junction bases not matched to a gene: 5. This CDR3 has 13 amino acids. CDR1 DFQATT and CDR2 SNEGSKA come from the germline V gene (reference sequence). The CDR3 loop reads CSATPGGEDTQYF. CDR3 nucleotides: TGCAGTGCTACACCGGGAGGGGAAGATACGCAGTATTTT.

This clonotype was counted only a few times. The V gene is TRBV6-1, the J gene TRBJ2-2, with D possibly matching TRBD2 (10 bases). Looked up from germline, CDR1 is MNHNS and CDR2 is SASEGT. The CDR3 consists of 18 residues. V was cut by 5 bases and J by 7 bases, with 26 bases left in between. Here the CDR3 DNA reads TGTGCCAGCAGTCCGCGGGGGGCTAGCGGGGGACAGGGCGGGGAGCTGTTTTTT. Translated, it gives CASSPRGASGGQGGELFF.

This clonotype was seen repeatedly, ten times or more. J is TRBJ1-1 and V is TRBV2, with D maybe TRBD1 (6 bases). Trimming took 6 bases from V and 5 from J, leaving 19 bases between them. CDR3 length equals 15 residues. The germline gives CDR1 SNHLY, CDR2 FYNNEI. The CDR3 nucleotides read TGTGCCAGCAGACAGGGACTCGGAGGTTGGACTGAAGCTTTCTTT. Protein: CASRQGLGGWTEAFF.

The sample holds many counts of this clonotype. This chain connects TRBV4-1 to TRBJ2-3; D perhaps matches TRBD2 (5 bases). V dropped 0 bases and J dropped 11 bases, with 18 bases sitting between them. The CDR3 extends over 15 amino acids. Germline assignment: CDR1 MGHRA and CDR2 YSYEKL. The CDR3 loop is CASSQEATTPREQYF. The CDR3 DNA sequence: TGCGCCAGCAGCCAAGAGGCGACTACCCCAAGGGAGCAGTATTTT.

This CDR3 reads CASSALALRGDTQYF. In nucleotides, the CDR3 is TGTGCCAGCAGTGCCCTTGCCCTCCGAGGAGATACGCAGTATTTT. This chain uses TRBV2 with TRBJ2-3; no reliable D call. The CDR3 contains 15 residues. The germline V gene encodes CDR1 SNHLY and CDR2 FYNNEI. Between the trimmed V and J ends, which lost 4 bases and 5 bases, there was a span of 16 bases.

This clonotype was detected only a few times. V is TRBV12-3 or TRBV12-4 and J is TRBJ1-5, with D perhaps matching TRBD1 (6 bases). The CDR3 contains 15 residues. Trimming removed 2 bases at V and 3 bases at J, with 11 bases between. The CDR3 DNA sequence: TGTGCCAGCAGTTTATCAGGGGCCCCCAATCAGCCCCAGCATTTT. Translated: CASSLSGAPNQPQHF.

This clonotype has ten or more counts. The chain joins TRBV12-3 or TRBV12-4 to TRBJ2-3; D not certain. V lost 2 bases to trimming and J lost 1 base, with 4 bases between them. The CDR3 length is 13 residues. In nucleotides, the CDR3 is TGTGCCAGCAGTTTACGCCGCACAGATACGCAGTATTTT. Amino acids: CASSLRRTDTQYF.

This clonotype was counted at least ten times. The V call is TRBV5-1, the J call TRBJ2-7; perhaps TRBD1 as D (5 bases). CDR3 length: 12 amino acids. V lost 6 bases, J lost 3 bases, and 10 bases lay in between. Germline CDR1 is SGHRS and CDR2 is YFSETQ. CDR3 nucleotide sequence: TGCGCCAGCAAACAGGACGGCTACGAGCAGTACTTC. Residues: CASKQDGYEQYF.

This clonotype was seen ten or more times. This rearrangement joins TRBV4-1 to TRBJ1-2; 10 positions agree with TRBD1. Germline CDR1 is MGHRA and CDR2 is YSYEKL. V lost 2 bases to trimming and J lost 1 base; unmatched junction nucleotides: 7. This CDR3 comprises 17 residues. The chain's CDR3 is CASSQTGTGVLNYGYTF. The CDR3 nucleotides read TGCGCCAGCAGCCAAACCGGGACAGGGGTTCTTAACTATGGCTACACCTTC.

In this sample, this clonotype turned up many times. The CDR3 loop reads CSARHQLVNEQFF. The CDR3 DNA is TGCAGTGCTAGACACCAACTAGTCAATGAGCAGTTCTTC. The V and J genes are TRBV20-1 and TRBJ2-1; a possible D gene is TRBD2 (5 bases). Deletions cut 2 bases from V and 6 bases from J, with 11 bases between. The CDR3 has 13 residues. CDR1 is DFQATT, CDR2 SNEGSKA, per germline (reference sequence).

The chain's CDR3 is CASSLRTVHSNQPQHF. The CDR3 DNA follows: TGTGCCAGCAGCTTACGGACAGTCCATAGCAATCAGCCCCAGCATTTT. The chain couples TRBV11-3 to TRBJ1-5, with D perhaps TRBD1 (6 bases). The germline V gene has CDR1 SGHNT and CDR2 YENEEA. Trimming pared 2 bases from V and 0 bases from J, leaving 11 bases between. The CDR3 extends over 16 amino acids.

This clonotype has a count of ten or more. The chain employs TRBV5-1 and TRBJ1-1; TRBD1 aligns across 10 bases. This CDR3 is built from 13 residues. J lost 6 bases, V lost 5 bases, and 4 bases had no gene match. In germline, CDR1 is SGHRS, CDR2 YFSETQ. The CDR3 DNA reads TGCGCCAGCAGTCGGGACAGGGGCGCTGAAGCTTTCTTT. Amino acid sequence: CASSRDRGAEAFF.